Shown below are 18 T cell receptor beta chains from a single sample sequenced in a study of low-dose radiotherapy and immunotherapy resistance in tumors. The time point here: after trial treatment. Treatment here: LDRT plus nivolumab, ipilimumab, low-dose cyclophosphamide and aspirin (RACIN trial). Covering alpha and beta chains, TRAV- and TRBV-specific primers were used for the first-strand cDNA. Both a constant-region primer and a V-primer adapter served to amplify TCRs across 20 PCR cycles. MiXCR was run by TCRdb on the reads, yielding one entry per CDR3 protein. The sample lists 65,000 to 95,000 distinct CDR3 sequences, about a sixth occurring once. Sequences were derived from PBMCs, sampled after low-dose radiotherapy plus immunotherapy. These receptors originate from a male donor with prostate cancer.

J is TRBJ2-7 and V is TRBV9, with 11 bases matching TRBD2. Germline values: CDR1 SGDLS, CDR2 YYNGEE. V lost 3 bases and J lost 4; bases outside the gene matches: 6. CDR3 length: 15 residues. The DNA of the CDR3 is TGTGCCAGCAGCGAGGGGACTAGCGGAGGGTACGAGCAGTACTTC. Protein sequence: CASSEGTSGGYEQYF.

This chain connects TRBV6-5 to TRBJ2-7; no reliable D call. This CDR3 is 18 amino acids long. Per germline, CDR1 MNHEY and CDR2 SVGAGI. With 0 bases removed from V and 2 bases from J, the gap between germline ends came to 20 bases. In DNA form, the CDR3 reads TGTGCCAGCAGTTACTCGATTTATGCACCGGGTCAGGCCTACGAGCAGTACTTC. Encoded protein: CASSYSIYAPGQAYEQYF.

This clonotype was counted ten times or more. The rearrangement links TRBV2 to TRBJ2-3; no definite D call. CDR3 length: 13 residues. V lost 7 bases, J lost 1 base, and 9 bases lay in between. Germline assignment: CDR1 SNHLY and CDR2 FYNNEI. The CDR3 region is CASMGIGTDTQYF. The CDR3, as DNA: TGTGCCAGCATGGGGATTGGCACAGATACGCAGTATTTT.

This clonotype came up a few times. The J gene is TRBJ2-1, the V gene TRBV28; 9 nucleotides match TRBD2. This CDR3 spans 11 amino acids. V was pared by 7 bases and J by 10 bases, with 2 bases of the junction left unmatched. Germline-derived CDR1 and CDR2 are MDHEN and SYDVKM. The CDR3 loop reads CASTGLAEQFF. The CDR3 nucleotides are TGTGCCAGCACAGGACTAGCGGAGCAGTTCTTC.

This clonotype was recorded at least ten times. The V and J genes are TRBV27 and TRBJ1-4; D is possibly TRBD1 (5 bases). The germline V gene encodes CDR1 MNHEY and CDR2 SMNVEV (reference sequence). This CDR3 region has 17 residues. Trimming left V 5 bases short and J 3 bases short, with 19 bases between. CDR3 in amino acids: CASSPRDGASPNEKLFF. CDR3 DNA sequence: TGTGCCAGCAGTCCTCGGGACGGAGCCAGCCCTAATGAAAAACTGTTTTTT.

This clonotype has at least ten counts. This chain uses TRBV28 with TRBJ2-1; tentatively, D is TRBD2 (6 bases). The V and J ends lost 4 bases and 0 bases respectively, with 13 bases between them. CDR1 is MDHEN and CDR2 is SYDVKM in the germline V gene. This CDR3 spans 16 amino acids. The CDR3 loop reads CASSSYGGSSYNEQFF. CDR3 in DNA: TGTGCCAGCAGTTCCTATGGGGGGAGCTCCTACAATGAGCAGTTCTTC.

Details on this clonotype: At one of its ends the junction is not consistent with the germline gene, which may arise from a read error. The chain uses TRBV9 and TRBJ2-1; possible D gene TRBD2, 5 bases. The CDR3 sequence is 15 residues long. Germline-derived CDR1 and CDR2 are SGDLS and YYNGEE. The CDR3 DNA follows: TGTGCCTGCAGCGCCTCCGGGATCTCCTACAATGAGCAGTTCTTC. This translates into CACSASGISYNEQFF.

This clonotype is termed medium-sized (0.01 to 0.1%). The chain couples TRBV4-3 to TRBJ2-7, with D perhaps given as TRBD1 or TRBD2 (5 bases each). With 0 bases removed from V and 5 bases from J, the gap between germline ends came to 8 bases. This CDR3 spans 13 amino acids. The germline gives CDR1 LGHNA, CDR2 YSLEER. CDR3 sequence reads: CASSQEGTHEQYF. The CDR3 DNA sequence: TGCGCCAGCAGCCAAGAGGGGACCCACGAGCAGTACTTC.

This clonotype was detected only once. The chain links TRBV28 to TRBJ2-7, with TRBD2 matching over 7 bases. The germline CDR1 and CDR2 sequences are MDHEN and SYDVKM. The CDR3 runs 16 residues. V was clipped by 3 bases and J by 4 bases; unmatched bases: 12. CDR3 sequence reads: CASSFRLSGGTYEQYF. As DNA, the CDR3 is TGTGCCAGCAGTTTTAGGCTTTCGGGAGGAACATACGAGCAGTACTTC.

The table lists this clonotype with many counts. The chain joins TRBV30 to TRBJ2-7; D is perhaps TRBD1 or TRBD2 (6 bases each). Germline-derived CDR1 and CDR2 are GTSNPN and SVGIG (reference sequence). V was cut by 7 bases and J by 3 bases, with 19 bases left in between. This CDR3 has 14 amino acids. The CDR3 nucleotides read TGTGCCTCGGGGGCAGGAGGGGGGTACTACGAGCAGTACTTC. Translation gives CASGAGGGYYEQYF.

This clonotype has ten or more counts. The chain combines TRBV13 with TRBJ2-5; D possibly corresponds to TRBD2 (5 bases). Germline V gene lookup returns CDR1 PRHDT and CDR2 FYEKMQ (reference sequence). The CDR3 is 13 amino acids. Deletions cut 2 bases from V and 4 bases from J, with 8 bases between. The CDR3 loop is CASSLPGTETQYF. The CDR3 DNA follows: TGTGCCAGCAGCTTACCGGGAACAGAGACCCAGTACTTC.

This clonotype was detected ten times or more. The chain carries TRBV20-1 and TRBJ2-1; 7 nucleotides line up with TRBD2. The CDR3 spans 13 residues. In germline, CDR1 is DFQATT, CDR2 SNEGSKA (reference sequence). Trimming cost V 1 base and J 7 bases; bases outside gene matches: 4. The CDR3 sequence is CSARGRGRNEQFF. The CDR3 nucleotides read TGCAGTGCTAGAGGTCGCGGGAGAAATGAGCAGTTCTTC.

This clonotype was counted ten times or more. The genes are TRBV5-1 and TRBJ2-1, with 9 nucleotides matching TRBD2. Trimming cost V 4 bases and J 0 bases; bases outside gene matches: 5. Germline lookup yields CDR1 SGHRS and CDR2 YFSETQ. This CDR3 region has 16 residues. In nucleotides, the CDR3 is TGCGCCAGCAGCGGATTGACTAGCGGCTCCTACAATGAGCAGTTCTTC. This codes for CASSGLTSGSYNEQFF.

In this sample, this clonotype turned up many times. The rearrangement joins TRBV29-1 to TRBJ2-7; the D gene could be TRBD1 or TRBD2 (5 bases each). The germline V gene encodes CDR1 SQVTM and CDR2 ANQGSEA. The ends were cut back, 4 bases at V and 0 bases at J, with 7 bases in the middle. The CDR3 contains 12 residues. The CDR3 DNA follows: TGCAGCGTTGCGGGGCTCTCCTACGAGCAGTACTTC. Amino acids: CSVAGLSYEQYF.

This clonotype has at least ten counts. The chain combines TRBV28 with TRBJ2-7; the match to TRBD1 covers 7 bases. Trimming cost V 5 bases and J 2 bases; bases outside gene matches: 15. Germline V lookup: CDR1 MDHEN, CDR2 SYDVKM. The CDR3 contains 17 residues. DNA for the CDR3: TGTGCCAGCAGTAGTTTAGCCGCAGGGGGACAGCCCTACGAGCAGTACTTC. Its protein is CASSSLAAGGQPYEQYF.

This clonotype was seen ten or more times. This chain uses TRBV3-1 with TRBJ2-4; 8 positions match TRBD1. V lost 1 base to trimming and J lost 6 bases; unmatched junction nucleotides: 8. The CDR3 is 16 residues long. Looked up from germline, CDR1 is LGHDT and CDR2 is YNNKEL (reference sequence). The chain's CDR3 is CASSQGGRTGRNIQYF. The CDR3, as DNA: TGTGCCAGCAGCCAAGGGGGCCGGACAGGGAGAAACATTCAGTACTTC.

The sample holds a few counts of this clonotype. V and J are TRBV6-2 or TRBV6-3 and TRBJ1-5; tentative D call: TRBD1 (5 bases). CDR1 MNHEY and CDR2 SVGEGT come from the germline V gene. This CDR3 has 15 residues. V lost 0 bases and J 6 bases, leaving 12 bases between the germline ends. This CDR3 reads CASSYSSGVSQPQHF. The CDR3 nucleotides read TGTGCCAGCAGTTACTCATCGGGGGTCAGTCAGCCCCAGCATTTT.

The rearrangement joins TRBV7-2 to TRBJ1-1; D uncertain. The V and J ends lost 6 bases and 1 base respectively, with 15 bases between them. CDR1 is SGHTA and CDR2 is FQGNSA in the germline V gene. CDR3 size: 15 residues. The CDR3 DNA is TGTGCCAGCAGGAAGTCCGAAATCGGGAACACTGAAGCTTTCTTT. Amino acids: CASRKSEIGNTEAFF.